The clone carrying this TCR beta chain was detected ten times or more. The antigen is unknown. One entry per CDR3 protein results from TCRdb running MiXCR on the 5' RACE reads. Altogether about 240,000 distinct CDR3 sequences are present, roughly a tenth being singletons, with the ten largest covering about a tenth. The sample originates from a study of identical twins. Study-level points and caveats: Models, which agreed with sharing between unrelated individuals, nonetheless underestimated the out-of-frame TCR alpha sharing seen in monozygotic twins. Clonotypes of the beta chain that were abundant in cord blood carried fewer insertions (memory repertoires showed none).

The V gene lost 1 base and the J gene lost 6 bases, with 16 bases spanning the gap. This CDR3 contains 16 residues. Germline assignment: CDR1 KGHSH and CDR2 LQKENI. The V and J genes are TRBV18 and TRBJ1-5; the D is unclear. The sequenced material came from memory T cells sorted from blood. The TCR sequence derives from a man aged 45-60 years in good health. CDR3 residues: CASSPQKQSAGQPQHF. In nucleotides, the CDR3 is TGTGCCAGCTCACCACAAAAACAGTCGGCGGGTCAGCCCCAGCATTTT.